These 24 T cell receptor beta chains were all obtained from the same sample, sequenced in a study of tumor and adjacent non-tumor tissue in lung cancer. The library came from three nested PCR rounds adapted from ARM-PCR protocols. TCRdb analysed the multiplex PCR reads with MiXCR anew, one entry per CDR3 protein. The repertoire has more than 55,000 distinct CDR3 sequences, more than 75% of them found once; the top ten carry around 45%. No cell sorting was done before RNA was extracted from the tissue. This non-tumor lung sample came from over 3 cm beyond the tumor edge. The sequencing sample was made of distant non-tumor lung tissue. These receptors were obtained from a man aged 55 to 70 with non-small cell lung cancer.

This clonotype was observed at least ten times. The gene calls are TRBV30 and TRBJ2-7; TRBD2 agrees at 8 bases. V lost 4 bases to trimming and J lost 6 bases; unmatched junction nucleotides: 8. The CDR3 contains 13 residues. Germline V CDR1 and CDR2: GTSNPN, SVGIG (reference sequence). CDR3 DNA sequence: TGTGCCTGGACCGGGGGGGCCGGACGCGAGCAGTACTTC. This gives the protein CAWTGGAGREQYF.

This clonotype turned up a few times. The chain recombines TRBV29-1 with TRBJ1-3; TRBD1 aligns across 7 bases. The V and J ends lost 2 bases and 3 bases, in that order; junction bases with no gene match: 10. The CDR3 is 16 amino acids. Looked up from germline, CDR1 is SQVTM and CDR2 is ANQGSEA. CDR3 protein: CSVESPGRDSGNTIYF. Here the CDR3 DNA reads TGCAGCGTTGAAAGCCCAGGCAGGGACAGTGGAAACACCATATATTTT.

The V and J genes are TRBV29-1 and TRBJ1-1; TRBD1 aligns across 7 bases. After removal of 7 bases from V and 3 bases from J, the junction contained 5 bases not matched to a gene. Germline-derived CDR1 and CDR2 are SQVTM and ANQGSEA. This CDR3 spans 12 amino acids. The CDR3: CSASGGDTEAFF. CDR3 bases: TGCAGCGCCTCAGGGGGGGACACTGAAGCTTTCTTT.

The V gene is TRBV29-1, the J gene TRBJ1-2; D may be TRBD1 (6 bases). Germline values: CDR1 SQVTM, CDR2 ANQGSEA. The length of the CDR3 is 13 residues. The CDR3 sequence: CRVSPQQGRSYTF. The DNA for the CDR3 is TGCAGGGTCTCACCCCAACAGGGTCGCAGCTACACCTTC.

The table lists this clonotype with a few counts. J is TRBJ1-1 and V is TRBV11-2; D ambiguous. Deletions cut 8 bases from V and 1 base from J, with 5 bases between. The CDR3 length is 11 residues. The germline gives CDR1 SGHAT, CDR2 FQNNGV. The CDR3 DNA sequence: TGTGCCAGCCGAGGGAACACTGAAGCTTTCTTT. Its protein is CASRGNTEAFF.

Note on this clonotype: The junction shows a germline mismatch at one end, possibly a read error. The gene calls are TRBV5-6 and TRBJ2-1; D remains ambiguous. Germline CDR1 and CDR2: SGHDT and YYEEEE. The CDR3 sequence is 12 residues long. The DNA of the CDR3 is TGTGCCAGCAGCCGCGAACACAATGAGCCGTTCTTC. This codes for CASSREHNEPFF.

This chain links TRBV2 with TRBJ2-7; possibly TRBD2 for D (5 bases). The CDR3 spans 16 residues. In germline, CDR1 is SNHLY, CDR2 FYNNEI. With 4 bases removed from V and 6 bases from J, the gap between germline ends came to 22 bases. The CDR3 DNA sequence: TGTGCCAGCAGTGTACAAGCGGAATACATCAACTTCGAGCAGTACTTC. This sequence encodes CASSVQAEYINFEQYF. Full variable domain (outside the CDR3, taken from reference TRBV2 and TRBJ2-7): EPEVTQTPSHQVTQMGQEVILRCVPISNHLYFYWYRQILGQKVEFLVSFYNNEISEKSEIFDDQFSVERPDGSNFTLKIRSTKLEDSAMYFCASSVQAEYINFEQYFGPGTRLTVT.

On this clonotype itself: The CDR3 carries no conserved terminal phenylalanine or tryptophan, so it likely arises from a read error. The J gene is TRBJ2-2, the V gene TRBV29-1, with a weak D call TRBD1 (6 bases). Trimming took off 7 bases at V and 7 bases at J, with 22 bases between the two ends. The CDR3 is 15 residues long. Looked up from germline, CDR1 is SQVTM and CDR2 is ANQGSEA. The CDR3 reads CSGGSEQGIGGELFI. The CDR3 DNA is TGCAGCGGTGGCTCGGAACAGGGAATCGGCGGGGAGCTGTTTATT.

As to this clonotype: At one end the junction does not follow the germline gene, possibly because of a read error. The rearrangement joins TRBV29-1 to TRBJ2-2; either TRBD1 or TRBD2 may supply D (6 bases each). This CDR3 is built from 14 residues. Per germline, CDR1 SQVTM and CDR2 ANQGSEA. The CDR3 loop is CSAYPRVGGGKPLF. CDR3 DNA: TGCAGCGCCTACCCCAGGGTCGGGGGCGGGAAGCCGCTTTTT.

The V call is TRBV5-6, the J call TRBJ1-6; 7 bases map to TRBD1. The V gene end was trimmed by 1 base and the J gene end by 0 bases; junction bases not matched to a gene: 1. The germline V gene has CDR1 SGHDT and CDR2 YYEEEE. The CDR3 is 16 residues long. CDR3 bases: TGTGCCAGCAGCTTGCGGGACAGCTCCTATAATTCACCCCTCCACTTT. Amino acids: CASSLRDSSYNSPLHF. The variable domain in full, with the rest retrieved from reference TRBV5-6 and TRBJ1-6, is DAGVTQSPTHLIKTRGQQVTLRCSPKSGHDTVSWYQQALGQGPQFIFQYYEEEERQRGNFPDRFSGHQFPNYSSELNVNALLLGDSALYLCASSLRDSSYNSPLHFGNGTRLTVT.

This rearrangement joins TRBV14 to TRBJ2-4; the D gene is possibly TRBD1 (6 bases). The CDR3 contains 17 residues. Trimming removed 0 bases from V and 9 bases from J, with 21 bases in between. CDR1 SGHDN and CDR2 FVKESK come from the germline V gene. In DNA form, the CDR3 reads TGTGCCAGCAGCCAAGATCGTCTAGGGGGAGTTGGAACCATTCAGTACTTC. This sequence encodes CASSQDRLGGVGTIQYF.

On this clonotype: At one boundary the junction diverges from the germline segment, which might be a read error. The chain is built from TRBV11-2 and TRBJ2-1; 7 positions match TRBD2. The CDR3 covers 15 residues. From germline, CDR1 is SGHAT and CDR2 FQNNGV. The CDR3 spells CARSLDFGLEGVQFF. DNA of the CDR3: TGTGCCAGAAGCTTAGATTTTGGACTAGAGGGAGTGCAGTTCTTC.

Notes on this clonotype: A junction end diverges from the germline sequence, so it may reflect a read error. The chain has TRBV5-1 and TRBJ2-2; D is perhaps TRBD2 (5 bases). The CDR3 runs to 14 residues. Germline CDR1 reads SGHRS; CDR2 reads YFSETQ. Written as DNA, the CDR3 is TGCGCCAGCTCCAATGAAGGGAGCACCGGGGATCTGTCTTTT. Translated: CASSNEGSTGDLSF.

Comment on this clonotype: At one end the junction does not follow the germline gene, possibly because of a read error. The chain couples TRBV14 to TRBJ1-2; D gene uncertain. This CDR3 comprises 13 residues. The V gene's germline CDR1 is SGHDN and CDR2 FVKESK. CDR3 nucleotides: TGTACCAGAAGCCCAGACTGGCGGTATGGCTACACCTTC. Residues: CTRSPDWRYGYTF. Supplemented by reference TRBV14 and TRBJ1-2, the full variable domain reads EAGVTQFPSHSVIEKGQTVTLRCDPISGHDNLYWYRRVMGKEIKFLLHFVKESKQDESGMPNNRFLAERTGGTYSTLKVQPAELEDSGVYFCTRSPDWRYGYTFGSGTRLTVV.

A word on this clonotype: The conserved phenylalanine or tryptophan normally closing the CDR3 is absent here, so this likely arose from a read error. The chain is built from TRBV12-3 or TRBV12-4 and TRBJ2-7; D not resolved. With 3 bases removed from V and 0 bases from J, the gap between germline ends came to 9 bases. The CDR3 loop spans 14 amino acids. The CDR3: CASSFPGNSYEQYL. The CDR3 DNA sequence: TGTGCCAGCAGTTTTCCTGGGAACTCCTACGAGCAGTACTTG.

Points on this clonotype: Germline is not matched at one junction end, which may reflect a read error. The rearrangement links TRBV5-1 to TRBJ2-1; 8 bases match TRBD2. CDR3 length: 14 residues. Germline loops: CDR1 SGHRS, CDR2 YFSETQ. For the CDR3, the DNA is TGCGTCAGCAACCGCCAAAGCGGGAGCGATGAGCAGTTCTTC. Translated, it gives CVSNRQSGSDEQFF.

Regarding this clonotype: The conserved closing phenylalanine or tryptophan is absent in this CDR3, likely reflecting a read error. CDR3 in DNA: TGTGCCAGCAGTTACGCTATACGCGGGAGTTTCCCCCCTGAGCAGTTCCTC. This gives the protein CASSYAIRGSFPPEQFL. The chain is built from TRBV6-2 or TRBV6-3 and TRBJ2-1, with 7 positions matching TRBD2. V lost 2 bases and J lost 9; bases outside the gene matches: 16. CDR3 length: 17 amino acids. Germline V gene lookup returns CDR1 MNHEY and CDR2 SVGEGT.

Points on this clonotype: The junction departs from germline at one end; a sequencing error may be responsible. This chain connects TRBV6-5 to TRBJ2-6; 11 bases line up with TRBD1. The CDR3 has 20 amino acids. Germline V gene lookup returns CDR1 MNHEY and CDR2 SVGAGI. CDR3: CASSYLLRTGGALGPNVLTF. The CDR3, as DNA: TGTGCCAGCAGTTACCTCCTAAGGACAGGGGGCGCGTTGGGGCCCAATGTCCTGACTTTC.

The chain joins TRBV14 to TRBJ2-5; a possible D gene is TRBD2 (7 bases). The CDR3 length is 14 residues. Germline loops: CDR1 SGHDN, CDR2 FVKESK. V lost 7 bases, J lost 5 bases, and 17 bases lay in between. In DNA, the CDR3 is TGTGCCAGCAACCGTGGCGGGGGCAGGGAGACCCAGTACTTC. Translation gives CASNRGGGRETQYF.

This chain links TRBV11-2 with TRBJ1-5; no clear D. Germline V gene data show CDR1 as SGHAT and CDR2 as FQNNGV. V was pared by 0 bases and J by 4 bases, with 4 bases between. This CDR3 spans 13 amino acids. This CDR3 is CASSLERNQPQHF. The CDR3 coding sequence is TGTGCCAGCAGCTTAGAAAGGAATCAGCCCCAGCATTTT.

Points on this clonotype: Compared with germline, one end of the junction differs, possibly owing to a read error. V is TRBV6-1 and J is TRBJ1-2; 7 bases agree with TRBD1. CDR1 and CDR2 (germline): MNHNS, SASEGT. The CDR3 has 15 amino acids. The DNA of the CDR3 is TGTACCAGCAGTCTCATAGCAGGGGGGGCCTATGGCTACACCTTC. Amino acid sequence: CTSSLIAGGAYGYTF.

Details on this clonotype: One junction end disagrees with the germline gene, perhaps due to a read error. The chain has TRBV4-1 and TRBJ2-2; possibly TRBD1 for D (6 bases). The CDR3 length is 15 residues. Germline CDR1 reads MGHRA; CDR2 reads YSYEKL. The CDR3 DNA is TGCGCCGGCAGCTCTGGACAGACGAACACCGGGGAGCTGTTTTTT. This codes for CAGSSGQTNTGELFF.

A word on this clonotype: Just one base apart from a much larger clone, this may be a read error. The chain carries TRBV19 and TRBJ2-7, with 12 bases lining up with TRBD2. Germline CDR1 and CDR2: LNHDA and SQIVND (reference sequence). V shed 5 bases, J shed 3 bases, and the junction held 8 bases outside the gene matches. The CDR3 length is 16 residues. CDR3 in amino acids: CASSAEWTSGNYEQYF. CDR3 bases: TGTGCCAGTAGTGCAGAATGGACTAGCGGGAACTACGAGCAGTACTTC.

Turning to this clonotype: The junction shows a germline mismatch at one end, possibly a read error. The chain is built from TRBV6-2 or TRBV6-3 and TRBJ1-5; D remains ambiguous. The CDR3 length is 14 residues. Per the germline V gene, CDR1 is MNHEY and CDR2 is SVGEGT. The CDR3 nucleotides read TGTGCCAACAGTCGCGCGGGGTCGGGGCAGCCCCAGCATTTT. It yields the protein CANSRAGSGQPQHF.